Below are 20 T cell receptor beta chains sequenced from a single sample in a study of control samples from healthy donors and cancer patients. Libraries were prepared by immunoSEQ multiplex PCR; TCRdb keeps only in-frame clonotypes and omits some of them. The data show 85,000 to 100,000 clones, 90% to 95% seen once. The source material was blood. The origin of the receptors is a man in his late teens or twenties in good health.

With respect to this clone: Because the CDR3's place on the DNA is in doubt, the DNA is left out and the CDR3 is given as listed by TCRdb. The chain is built from TRBV4-2 and TRBJ2-2; TRBD2 is taken as the D call from the table, unchecked against the DNA. Germline CDR1 is LGHNA and CDR2 is YNFKEQ. A total of 17 residues make up the CDR3, ends included. The CDR3 spells CASSNNPGGFGAGELFF.

The CDR3 region has the DNA TGCGCCAGCAGCCGAACGGGGAGGAGTGAGGGAAACACCATATATTTT. Amino acid sequence: CASSRTGRSEGNTIYF. The chain recombines TRBV5-1 with TRBJ1-3; D is undetermined. CDR3 length: 16 residues. The ends were cut back, 4 bases at V and 4 bases at J, with 18 bases in the middle. The germline gives CDR1 SGHRS, CDR2 YFSETQ.

This sequence joins TRBV7-7 and TRBJ1-1; 11 bases are shared with TRBD1. The CDR3 length is 18 residues. The V segment lost 4 bases and the J segment 5 bases; nucleotides outside the gene matches: 15. CDR1 is SSHAT, CDR2 FNYEAQ, per germline (reference sequence). CDR3 bases: TGTGCCAGCAGCTACACTCCCCGGGACAGGGGGAGTCGAACTGAAGCTTTCTTT. Protein: CASSYTPRDRGSRTEAFF.

This chain links TRBV5-6 with TRBJ1-1; TRBD1 is a possible D gene (5 bases). Germline CDR1 and CDR2: SGHDT and YYEEEE. Trimming removed 0 bases at V and 4 bases at J, with 13 bases between. CDR3 size: 15 residues. The CDR3 spells CASSLDRGEGTEAFF. The CDR3 coding sequence is TGTGCCAGCAGCTTGGATCGGGGGGAAGGCACTGAAGCTTTCTTT.

The V call is TRBV25-1, the J call TRBJ1-3; D gene uncertain. Germline V gene lookup returns CDR1 MGHDK and CDR2 SYGVNS. The ends were cut back, 5 bases at V and 0 bases at J, with 5 bases in the middle. The CDR3 sequence is 13 residues long. In DNA form, the CDR3 reads TGTGCCAGCAGTTTGTCCTCTGGAAACACCATATATTTT. This sequence encodes CASSLSSGNTIYF.

The chain uses TRBV5-6 and TRBJ1-5, with 7 bases identical to TRBD1. V dropped 1 base and J dropped 8; count of bases not matched to a gene: 9. The germline V gene has CDR1 SGHDT and CDR2 YYEEEE. The CDR3 loop spans 15 amino acids. The CDR3 region is CASSLRAGGIEPQHF. DNA for the CDR3: TGTGCCAGCAGCTTGAGGGCAGGGGGTATTGAGCCCCAGCATTTT.

The chain recombines TRBV24-1 with TRBJ1-1; possible D gene TRBD1, 5 bases. This CDR3 region has 13 residues. V was cut by 2 bases and J by 5 bases, with 8 bases left in between. CDR1 is KGHDR and CDR2 is SFDVKD in the germline V gene. The CDR3 is CATSDSGGTEAFF. Written as DNA, the CDR3 is TGTGCCACCAGTGATTCTGGGGGGACTGAAGCTTTCTTT.

This chain joins TRBV12-5 and TRBJ1-1; 7 bases agree with TRBD1. V dropped 6 bases and J dropped 7; count of bases not matched to a gene: 5. Germline loops: CDR1 LGHNT, CDR2 FRNRAP. The CDR3 runs 12 residues. The CDR3 coding sequence is TGTGCTAGTGGACGGCGGACAGGTGAAGCTTTCTTT. Translation gives CASGRRTGEAFF. The full variable domain, rest sourced from reference TRBV12-5 and TRBJ1-1, is DARVTQTPRHKVTEMGQEVTMRCQPILGHNTVFWYRQTMMQGLELLAYFRNRAPLDDSGMPKDRFSAEMPDATLATLKIQPSEPRDSAVYFCASGRRTGEAFFGQGTRLTVV.

The chain links TRBV6-1 to TRBJ1-1; possibly TRBD1 for D (5 bases). V lost 3 bases to trimming and J lost 9 bases, with 20 bases between them. The CDR3 consists of 15 residues. The V gene's germline CDR1 is MNHNS and CDR2 SASEGT. The CDR3 region has the DNA TGTGCCAGCAGTGATACCGCGAATCCAGGGTCTAAAGCTTTCTTT. Protein product: CASSDTANPGSKAFF.

J is TRBJ2-1 and V is TRBV15; D unclear. This CDR3 has 15 residues. V was shortened by 7 bases and J by 3 bases, with 16 bases between the two germline ends. CDR1 and CDR2 from the germline V gene are LNHNV and YYDKDF (reference sequence). The CDR3 loop is CATTGLRKIYNEQFF. DNA for the CDR3: TGTGCCACCACCGGGTTACGAAAAATCTACAATGAGCAGTTCTTC. Supplemented by reference TRBV15 and TRBJ2-1, the full variable domain reads DAMVIQNPRYQVTQFGKPVTLSCSQTLNHNVMYWYQQKSSQAPKLLFHYYDKDFNNEADTPDNFQSRRPNTSFCFLDIRSPGLGDTAMYLCATTGLRKIYNEQFFGPGTRLTVL.

The chain is built from TRBV6-5 and TRBJ1-2; D remains ambiguous. Trimming stripped 8 bases from V and 2 bases from J, with 9 bases between. This CDR3 is 12 amino acids long. CDR1 is MNHEY and CDR2 is SVGAGI in the germline V gene. CDR3 coding DNA: TGTGCCAGCGGAAGGAACAACTATGGCTACACCTTC. It yields the protein CASGRNNYGYTF.

This rearrangement joins TRBV16 to TRBJ1-5; D not resolved. Germline V gene sequence: CDR1 KGHSY, CDR2 FQNENV. The CDR3 is 12 amino acids. V gave up 2 bases and J gave up 4 bases, with 3 bases separating them. The CDR3 sequence is CASSQRNQPQHF. In DNA form, the CDR3 reads TGTGCCAGCAGCCAAAGGAATCAGCCCCAGCATTTT. Full variable domain (outside the CDR3, taken from reference TRBV16 and TRBJ1-5): GEEVAQTPKHLVRGEGQKAKLYCAPIKGHSYVFWYQQVLKNEFKFLISFQNENVFDETGMPKERFSAKCLPNSPCSLEIQATKLEDSAVYFCASSQRNQPQHFGDGTRLSIL.

The V gene is TRBV4-1, the J gene TRBJ1-2, with a weak D call TRBD1 (5 bases). The germline gives CDR1 MGHRA, CDR2 YSYEKL. CDR3 length: 16 residues. The germline V and J ends were trimmed by 0 bases and 7 bases, with 18 bases remaining between them. The CDR3 sequence is CASSQEGLNPGGGYTF. For the CDR3, the DNA is TGCGCCAGCAGCCAAGAGGGACTAAACCCTGGGGGTGGCTACACCTTC.

Only one count was recorded for this clone. This chain joins TRBV13 and TRBJ1-2; maybe TRBD1 (5 bases). With 8 bases removed from V and 2 bases from J, the gap between germline ends came to 21 bases. There are 16 residues in the CDR3. Looked up from germline, CDR1 is PRHDT and CDR2 is FYEKMQ (reference sequence). The CDR3 spells CASGHHLEGLNYGYTF. The DNA for the CDR3 is TGTGCCAGCGGACATCACCTGGAGGGGTTGAACTATGGCTACACCTTC.

The chain links TRBV5-6 to TRBJ1-1; 9 nucleotides align to TRBD1. V shed 5 bases and J 7 bases; nucleotides not matched to a gene: 9. The CDR3 is 14 amino acids. Germline V gene sequence: CDR1 SGHDT, CDR2 YYEEEE. The CDR3 sequence is CASRRDRDIGEAFF. CDR3 nucleotide sequence: TGTGCCAGCAGACGGGACAGGGATATCGGTGAAGCTTTCTTT.

J is TRBJ2-3 and V is TRBV4-1, with 10 bases lining up with TRBD2. Looked up from germline, CDR1 is MGHRA and CDR2 is YSYEKL. This CDR3 region has 17 residues. The V and J ends lost 0 bases and 3 bases, in that order; junction bases with no gene match: 6. CDR3 sequence: CASSQDRLAGATDTQYF. In DNA form, the CDR3 reads TGCGCCAGCAGCCAAGATAGGCTAGCGGGAGCTACAGATACGCAGTATTTT.

This clone was picked up a small number of times. The V gene is TRBV11-2, the J gene TRBJ2-7; 7 bases match TRBD1. This CDR3 comprises 16 residues. Germline assignment: CDR1 SGHAT and CDR2 FQNNGV. The V segment lost 1 base and the J segment 0 bases; nucleotides outside the gene matches: 6. The chain's CDR3 is CASSLVRQGSSYEQYF. Here the CDR3 DNA reads TGTGCCAGCAGCTTAGTCCGACAGGGTAGCTCCTACGAGCAGTACTTC.

The chain employs TRBV9 and TRBJ1-1, with TRBD1 identical over 10 bases. This CDR3 contains 16 residues. The germline CDR1 and CDR2 sequences are SGDLS and YYNGEE. The junction had 13 bases not matched to a gene; V was cut back by 3 bases and J by 8 bases. The CDR3 protein is CASSAWDRDRGQEAFF. The CDR3 coding sequence is TGTGCCAGCAGCGCATGGGACCGGGACAGGGGCCAGGAAGCTTTCTTT.

The V and J genes are TRBV7-2 and TRBJ1-1; D perhaps matches TRBD1 (5 bases). The CDR3 contains 10 residues. The germline gives CDR1 SGHTA, CDR2 FQGNSA. V lost 10 bases, J lost 5 bases, and 8 bases lay in between. The CDR3 here is CAIGATEAFF. As DNA, the CDR3 is TGTGCCATAGGGGCGACTGAAGCTTTCTTT. The entire variable domain, with the rest obtained from reference TRBV7-2 and TRBJ1-1, is as follows: GAGVSQSPSNKVTEKGKDVELRCDPISGHTALYWYRQSLGQGLEFLIYFQGNSAPDKSGLPSDRFSAERTGGSVSTLTIQRTQQEDSAVYLCAIGATEAFFGQGTRLTVV.

This chain connects TRBV9 to TRBJ2-1, with 13 bases aligning to TRBD2. Germline assignment: CDR1 SGDLS and CDR2 YYNGEE. The trim removed 0 bases at V and 2 bases at J, leaving 8 bases unmatched. The CDR3 spans 19 residues. CDR3 DNA sequence: TGTGCCAGCAGCGTAGAGGGACTAGCGGGATATAGCACCTACAATGAGCAGTTCTTC. This gives the protein CASSVEGLAGYSTYNEQFF. Together with reference TRBV9 and TRBJ2-1, the CDR3 gives the full variable domain: DSGVTQTPKHLITATGQRVTLRCSPRSGDLSVYWYQQSLDQGLQFLIQYYNGEERAKGNILERFSAQQFPDLHSELNLSSLELGDSALYFCASSVEGLAGYSTYNEQFFGPGTRLTVL.